These 12 T cell receptor beta chains were all obtained from the same sample, sequenced in a study of cytomegalovirus exposure and HLA in healthy donors. Produced via immunoSEQ multiplex PCR; TCRdb's table is partial and in-frame only. The table records 150,000 to 200,000 clones, around 86% of them present only once. Sequencing was performed on PBMCs. The receptor source for this set is a young man in good health and CMV-seropositive.

The V and J genes are TRBV7-3 and TRBJ2-2; D is possibly TRBD2 (7 bases). Germline CDR1 and CDR2: SGHTA and FQGTGA. The length of the CDR3 is 16 residues. Trimming removed 2 bases from V and 4 bases from J, with 14 bases in between. This CDR3 reads CASSLGTGGSTGELFF. Here the CDR3 DNA reads TGTGCCAGCAGCTTAGGGACGGGGGGCTCCACCGGGGAGCTGTTTTTT.

The J gene is TRBJ1-6, the V gene TRBV27; D remains ambiguous. The V end lost 3 bases, the J end lost 5 bases, and 8 bases lay between the germline ends. The CDR3 length is 14 residues. Germline V gene sequence: CDR1 MNHEY, CDR2 SMNVEV (reference sequence). Here the CDR3 DNA reads TGTGCCAGCAGTTTCCCCGGGGATAATTCACCCCTCCACTTT. Protein: CASSFPGDNSPLHF.

This clone was detected only a few times. The chain carries TRBV7-8 and TRBJ1-6; no reliable D call. Between the trimmed V and J ends, which lost 7 bases and 8 bases, there was a span of 15 bases. The germline V gene encodes CDR1 SGHVS and CDR2 FQNEAQ. The CDR3 length is 14 residues. In DNA, the CDR3 is TGTGCCAGCACCGGACTGGGCAACGATTCACCCCTCCACTTT. It yields the protein CASTGLGNDSPLHF. Based on the CDR3 plus reference TRBV7-8 and TRBJ1-6, the full variable domain is GAGVSQSPRYKVAKRGQDVALRCDPISGHVSLFWYQQALGQGPEFLTYFQNEAQLDKSGLPSDRFFAERPEGSVSTLKIQRTQQEDSAVYLCASTGLGNDSPLHFGNGTRLTVT.

The chain combines TRBV5-1 with TRBJ2-1; 12 bases map to TRBD2. Germline V gene sequence: CDR1 SGHRS, CDR2 YFSETQ. The V and J ends lost 0 bases and 8 bases, in that order; junction bases with no gene match: 3. The CDR3 covers 15 residues. CDR3 nucleotide sequence: TGCGCCAGCAGCTTGGGACTAGCGGGAGTGGATGAGCAGTTCTTC. Translating gives CASSLGLAGVDEQFF.

The chain combines TRBV28 with TRBJ1-5, with D perhaps TRBD1 (6 bases). The CDR3 runs 13 residues. Looked up from germline, CDR1 is MDHEN and CDR2 is SYDVKM. V shed 2 bases and J shed 9 bases, with 11 bases lying between them. The chain's CDR3 is CASSLQGPRPQHF. In DNA, the CDR3 is TGTGCCAGCAGTTTACAGGGGCCTAGGCCCCAGCATTTT.

The V gene is TRBV27, the J gene TRBJ2-3; 7 positions match TRBD2. The CDR3 sequence is 11 residues long. Germline CDR1 MNHEY, CDR2 SMNVEV (reference sequence). V lost 7 bases, J lost 8 bases, and 3 bases stayed unmatched. CDR3 in amino acids: CASMGEGTQYF. In nucleotides, the CDR3 is TGTGCCAGCATGGGGGAGGGTACGCAGTATTTT.

This chain uses TRBV6-4 with TRBJ2-3, with 8 bases identical to TRBD2. Germline V CDR1 and CDR2: MRHNA, SNTAGT. Trimming removed 3 bases from V and 1 base from J; junction bases left unmatched: 6. The CDR3 consists of 16 residues. The CDR3 nucleotides read TGTGCCAGCAGTGAAATAGCGGGGAGAGGCACAGATACGCAGTATTTT. This translates into CASSEIAGRGTDTQYF.

The V gene is TRBV19, the J gene TRBJ2-4; the match to TRBD2 covers 14 bases. From germline, CDR1 is LNHDA and CDR2 SQIVND (reference sequence). CDR3 size: 19 residues. V lost 5 bases, J lost 0 bases, and 9 bases stayed unmatched. CDR3 DNA: TGTGCCAGTAGTCCCCGGACTAGCGGGGGGTATATAGCCAAAAACATTCAGTACTTC. Its protein is CASSPRTSGGYIAKNIQYF.

The V and J genes are TRBV15 and TRBJ2-4; D ambiguous. In germline, CDR1 is LNHNV, CDR2 YYDKDF (reference sequence). The CDR3 is 14 amino acids. The V and J ends lost 4 bases and 9 bases respectively, with 16 bases between them. The CDR3 sequence is CATSTETRPGIQYF. As DNA, the CDR3 is TGTGCCACCAGCACAGAGACCCGCCCGGGCATTCAGTACTTC. The full variable domain, rest sourced from reference TRBV15 and TRBJ2-4, is DAMVIQNPRYQVTQFGKPVTLSCSQTLNHNVMYWYQQKSSQAPKLLFHYYDKDFNNEADTPDNFQSRRPNTSFCFLDIRSPGLGDTAMYLCATSTETRPGIQYFGAGTRLSVL.

V is TRBV7-8 and J is TRBJ2-5; D possibly corresponds to TRBD1 (6 bases). Germline V CDR1 and CDR2: SGHVS, FQNEAQ. The CDR3 is made up of 13 amino acids. Trimming cost V 8 bases and J 4 bases, with 14 bases left between them. The CDR3 bases are TGTGCCAGCGGATACAGGGCCGTAGAGACCCAGTACTTC. This encodes CASGYRAVETQYF.

This chain connects TRBV5-6 to TRBJ1-1; 8 bases agree with TRBD1. Germline CDR1 reads SGHDT; CDR2 reads YYEEEE. The length of the CDR3 is 14 residues. Trimming at V came to 2 bases and at J to 5 bases, leaving 5 bases not matched to a gene. DNA of the CDR3: TGTGCCAGCAGCTTCGGACAGGGTGGGACTGAAGCTTTCTTT. Its protein is CASSFGQGGTEAFF.

Comments on this clone: At one end the junction does not follow the germline gene, possibly because of a read error. The chain has TRBV7-7 and TRBJ2-1; 11 nucleotides match TRBD1. Germline assignment: CDR1 SSHAT and CDR2 FNYEAQ (reference sequence). The CDR3 spans 16 residues. CDR3 residues: CASSLEGTGGGNEQFF. The CDR3 DNA reads as TGTGCTAGCAGCTTAGAGGGGACAGGGGGAGGGAATGAGCAGTTCTTC.